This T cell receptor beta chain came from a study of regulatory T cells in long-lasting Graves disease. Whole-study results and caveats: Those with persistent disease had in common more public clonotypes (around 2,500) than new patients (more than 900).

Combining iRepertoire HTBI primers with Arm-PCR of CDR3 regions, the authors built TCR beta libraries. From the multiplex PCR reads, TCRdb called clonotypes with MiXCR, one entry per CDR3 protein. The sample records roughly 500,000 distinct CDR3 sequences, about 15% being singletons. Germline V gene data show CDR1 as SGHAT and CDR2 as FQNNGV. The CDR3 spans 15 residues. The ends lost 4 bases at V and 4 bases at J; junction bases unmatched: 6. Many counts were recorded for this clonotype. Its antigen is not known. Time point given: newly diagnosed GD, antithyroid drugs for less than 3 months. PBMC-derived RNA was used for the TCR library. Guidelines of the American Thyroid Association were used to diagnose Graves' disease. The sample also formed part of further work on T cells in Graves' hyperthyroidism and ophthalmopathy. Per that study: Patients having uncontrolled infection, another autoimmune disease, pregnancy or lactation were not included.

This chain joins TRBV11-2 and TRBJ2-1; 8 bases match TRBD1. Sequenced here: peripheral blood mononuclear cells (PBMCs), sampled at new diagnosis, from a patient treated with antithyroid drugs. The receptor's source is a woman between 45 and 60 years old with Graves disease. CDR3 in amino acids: CASSSTTGAYNEQFF. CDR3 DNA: TGTGCCAGCAGCTCCACGACAGGGGCGTACAATGAGCAGTTCTTC.